The source of this T cell receptor beta chain is a study of cytomegalovirus exposure and HLA in healthy donors. Some clones are missing from TCRdb's copy, which holds only in-frame ones; the method was immunoSEQ multiplex PCR. The repertoire has 150,000 to 200,000 clones, about nine tenths of them found once; the top ten carry under 7%. V was cut by 2 bases and J by 3 bases, with 11 bases left in between. The CDR3 covers 14 residues. The germline CDR1 and CDR2 sequences are SNHLY and FYNNEI. The sequence derives from a woman in her twenties or thirties in good health and CMV-seronegative. The genes are TRBV2 and TRBJ2-7, with D perhaps TRBD1 (6 bases). The sequenced sample consisted of PBMCs. The CDR3 protein is CASSELGQYYEQYF. The CDR3 DNA is TGTGCCAGCAGTGAATTAGGACAGTACTACGAGCAGTACTTC.